This TCR beta chain derives from a study of T-cell reconstitution after alpha-beta-depleted transplantation in children. Study-level points and caveats: Several hundred expanded graft clones reportedly were the source of alpha-beta T cells about two months after transplant. The high TCRbeta diversity at day 60 in some patients came from surviving recipient T cells and thymic progenitors. The main origin of T-cell counts and diversity one year after transplant was newly produced T cells.

The authors prepared the TCRbeta library with unique molecular identifiers. MiXCR was run by TCRdb on the PCR reads, yielding one entry per CDR3 protein. The sample holds a few hundred thousand distinct CDR3 sequences; about a quarter are singletons and the top ten take 30% to 45%. Germline-derived CDR1 and CDR2 are KGHSH and LQKENI. With V trimmed by 2 bases and J by 4 bases, 6 bases remained unmatched. The CDR3 totals 15 residues. Only a few counts were recorded for this clonotype. What it binds is not known. The sequence came from a boy less than two years old with Wiskott-Aldrich syndrome, due to receive a stem cell transplant. This material consisted of PBMCs, taken before TCRalphabeta/CD19-depleted stem cell transplant. This chain links TRBV18 with TRBJ2-5; 8 nucleotides agree with TRBD1. CDR3 protein: CASSPIWTGSETQYF. In nucleotides, the CDR3 is TGTGCCAGCTCACCAATCTGGACAGGGTCAGAGACCCAGTACTTC.